Shown below are 25 T cell receptor beta chains from a single sample sequenced in a study of shared clonotypes between healthy human individuals. The assay was immunoSEQ multiplex PCR, and TCRdb's table has in-frame clones only and misses some. The sample carries about 490,000 clones, roughly 80% recorded once. The sequencing input was PBMCs. All receptors derive from a woman aged 40 to 50 in good health. Some clones in this sample may be carry-over from other donors' samples.

The rearrangement links TRBV5-4 to TRBJ2-5, with D perhaps assigned TRBD1 or TRBD2 (5 bases each). This CDR3 spans 13 amino acids. The germline V gene has CDR1 SGHNT and CDR2 YYREEE (reference sequence). Trimming left V 3 bases short and J 9 bases short, with 15 bases between. CDR3 nucleotide sequence: TGTGCCAGCAGCTGGGGACCACAATCCCCCCAGTACTTC. Its protein product is CASSWGPQSPQYF.

CDR3 sequence (DNA): TGTGCCAGCAGCCAAGAGGACGGGAGGGGACCTCAAAACGAGCAGTACTTC. Its translation: CASSQEDGRGPQNEQYF. The chain combines TRBV4-2 with TRBJ2-7; 8 positions match TRBD2. CDR1 is LGHNA and CDR2 is YNFKEQ in the germline V gene. The CDR3 sequence is 17 residues long. J lost 5 bases, V lost 0 bases, and 12 bases had no gene match.

The V gene is TRBV7-2, the J gene TRBJ2-7, with 7 bases identical to TRBD2. This CDR3 contains 15 residues. The V gene end was trimmed by 2 bases and the J gene end by 2 bases; junction bases not matched to a gene: 6. Looked up from germline, CDR1 is SGHTA and CDR2 is FQGNSA. CDR3 in amino acids: CASSLQLGTTYEQYF. The CDR3 region has the DNA TGTGCCAGCAGCTTACAACTAGGGACTACCTACGAGCAGTACTTC.

The gene calls are TRBV7-9 and TRBJ2-2; no definite D call. The CDR3 extends over 14 amino acids. Trimming cost V 6 bases and J 5 bases, with 13 bases left between them. CDR1 and CDR2 (germline): SEHNR, FQNEAQ (reference sequence). The chain's CDR3 is CASSPTGATGELFF. CDR3 bases: TGTGCCAGCAGTCCCACGGGCGCGACCGGGGAGCTGTTTTTT.

This rearrangement joins TRBV9 to TRBJ2-2; 7 nucleotides line up with TRBD1. Germline CDR1 is SGDLS and CDR2 is YYNGEE. V gave up 1 base and J gave up 0 bases; unmatched junction bases: 3. The CDR3 extends over 16 amino acids. In DNA, the CDR3 is TGTGCCAGCAGCGTATTAGGGGGCGCGAACACCGGGGAGCTGTTTTTT. Its protein is CASSVLGGANTGELFF.

The rearrangement links TRBV5-4 to TRBJ2-1; TRBD1 matches 7 bases. This CDR3 region has 14 residues. In germline, CDR1 is SGHNT, CDR2 YYREEE (reference sequence). V shed 0 bases, J shed 14 bases, and the junction held 11 bases outside the gene matches. CDR3 residues: CASSLDRGNEVEFF. The CDR3 DNA sequence: TGTGCCAGCAGCTTGGACAGGGGCAATGAAGTGGAGTTCTTC. Based on the CDR3 plus reference TRBV5-4 and TRBJ2-1, the full variable domain is ETGVTQSPTHLIKTRGQQVTLRCSSQSGHNTVSWYQQALGQGPQFIFQYYREEENGRGNFPPRFSGLQFPNYSSELNVNALELDDSALYLCASSLDRGNEVEFFGPGTRLTVL.

V usage is TRBV28 and J usage is TRBJ2-7; 8 nucleotides align to TRBD1. V shed 5 bases, J shed 7 bases, and the junction held 7 bases outside the gene matches. Germline V CDR1 and CDR2: MDHEN, SYDVKM. The CDR3 totals 13 residues. CDR3: CASSRTGRWEQYF. As DNA, the CDR3 is TGTGCCAGCAGTCGGACAGGGCGCTGGGAGCAGTACTTC.

This chain links TRBV28 with TRBJ2-1; 11 bases line up with TRBD1. This CDR3 region has 16 residues. Germline V gene sequence: CDR1 MDHEN, CDR2 SYDVKM. The trim removed 2 bases at V and 5 bases at J, leaving 5 bases unmatched. The CDR3 DNA follows: TGTGCCAGCAGTTTAGGCGGACAGGGGGCTGACAATGAGCAGTTCTTC. Residues: CASSLGGQGADNEQFF.

This clone was seen a handful of times. This rearrangement joins TRBV11-3 to TRBJ2-1, with D perhaps matching TRBD2 (6 bases). Trimming shortened V by 5 bases and J by 7 bases, and 15 bases separated the two germline ends. There are 14 residues in the CDR3. Germline V gene lookup returns CDR1 SGHNT and CDR2 YENEEA. The CDR3 DNA reads TGTGCCAGCAGCGGGGGGATCAGGCAAAATGAGCAGTTCTTC. Translating it yields CASSGGIRQNEQFF.

The chain carries TRBV27 and TRBJ1-4; no clear D. The CDR3 sequence is 15 residues long. Germline CDR1 reads MNHEY; CDR2 reads SMNVEV (reference sequence). V lost 4 bases and J lost 0, with 9 bases in between. The CDR3 loop is CASSSDFPTNEKLFF. The CDR3 DNA sequence: TGTGCCAGCAGTTCGGACTTTCCAACTAATGAAAAACTGTTTTTT.

The chain's CDR3 is CASSLTGSTEAFF. CDR3 sequence (DNA): TGTGCCAGCAGCCTCACCGGAAGCACTGAAGCTTTCTTT. The rearrangement links TRBV27 to TRBJ1-1; D call uncertain. The CDR3 covers 13 residues. CDR1 and CDR2 (germline): MNHEY, SMNVEV (reference sequence). The ends were cut back, 6 bases at V and 4 bases at J, with 12 bases in the middle.

This chain joins TRBV5-8 and TRBJ2-2; TRBD1 aligns across 9 bases. The germline V gene has CDR1 SGHTS and CDR2 YDEGEE. The junction had 12 bases not matched to a gene; V was cut back by 4 bases and J by 5 bases. The CDR3 has 17 residues. The CDR3 is CASSPTFPGQGTGELFF. The CDR3 DNA reads as TGTGCCAGCAGCCCCACTTTTCCGGGACAGGGAACCGGGGAGCTGTTTTTT. Full variable domain (remainder filled in from reference TRBV5-8 and TRBJ2-2): EAGVTQSPTHLIKTRGQQATLRCSPISGHTSVYWYQQALGLGLQFLLWYDEGEERNRGNFPPRFSGRQFPNYSSELNVNALELEDSALYLCASSPTFPGQGTGELFFGEGSRLTVL.

V usage is TRBV27 and J usage is TRBJ2-3; D unresolved. The germline V gene encodes CDR1 MNHEY and CDR2 SMNVEV (reference sequence). V lost 6 bases, J lost 0 bases, and 10 bases lay in between. The CDR3 is 14 amino acids. For the CDR3, the DNA is TGTGCCAGCAGATTCGTAACTAGCACAGATACGCAGTATTTT. This gives the protein CASRFVTSTDTQYF.

A few counts support this clone. This sample also contains other DNA sequences that code for the same CDR3. This CDR3 reads CASSPDTGELFF. The CDR3 bases are TGTGCCAGCTCACCGGACACCGGGGAGCTGTTTTTT. The chain has TRBV18 and TRBJ2-2; D is ambiguous. CDR3 size: 12 residues. Germline V CDR1 and CDR2: KGHSH, LQKENI. Trimming shortened V by 3 bases and J by 3 bases, and 2 bases separated the two germline ends.

The chain employs TRBV5-1 and TRBJ2-3; D call uncertain. V was cut by 0 bases and J by 4 bases, with 6 bases left in between. Germline assignment: CDR1 SGHRS and CDR2 YFSETQ. This CDR3 is built from 13 residues. The CDR3 here is CASSLASADTQYF. The CDR3, as DNA: TGCGCCAGCAGCTTGGCCAGCGCAGATACGCAGTATTTT.

To note about this clone: Other DNA sequences of this sample code for an identical CDR3. This chain joins TRBV9 and TRBJ2-3, with TRBD2 matching over 7 bases. CDR1 and CDR2 from the germline V gene are SGDLS and YYNGEE. The CDR3 spans 16 residues. The V and J ends lost 0 bases and 3 bases, in that order; junction bases with no gene match: 7. In DNA, the CDR3 is TGTGCCAGCAGCGTAGTCGGGCTAGCGGCAACAGATACGCAGTATTTT. Translating it yields CASSVVGLAATDTQYF.

The sample holds a few counts of this clone. The chain has TRBV6-4 and TRBJ1-5; D is unresolved. V was shortened by 5 bases and J by 2 bases, with 16 bases between the two germline ends. Germline CDR1 and CDR2: MRHNA and SNTAGT. The CDR3 covers 16 residues. CDR3 protein: CASSPEFGEGNQPQHF. The CDR3 DNA reads TGTGCCAGCAGTCCTGAGTTCGGGGAAGGCAATCAGCCCCAGCATTTT.

This sequence joins TRBV11-2 and TRBJ2-1, with D perhaps matching TRBD1 or TRBD2 (5 bases each). The CDR3 covers 13 residues. V lost 5 bases to trimming and J lost 9 bases, with 14 bases between them. Germline V gene data show CDR1 as SGHAT and CDR2 as FQNNGV. This chain's CDR3 is CASSPGARGEQFF. In DNA, the CDR3 is TGTGCCAGCAGCCCCGGGGCTAGGGGTGAGCAGTTCTTC.

At least ten counts were recorded for this clone. CDR3 in amino acids: CASSQDRWVTEAFF. CDR3 coding DNA: TGCGCCAGCAGCCAAGATCGGTGGGTTACTGAAGCTTTCTTT. The rearrangement links TRBV4-3 to TRBJ1-1; no firm D call. Trimming pared 0 bases from V and 5 bases from J, leaving 10 bases between. The CDR3 loop spans 14 amino acids. Germline values: CDR1 LGHNA, CDR2 YSLEER.

The chain couples TRBV6-1 to TRBJ1-2; 8 bases agree with TRBD1. Germline V CDR1 and CDR2: MNHNS, SASEGT. V was clipped by 7 bases and J by 7 bases; unmatched bases: 11. The CDR3 extends over 14 amino acids. CDR3 DNA sequence: TGTGCCAGCACCCTTAGACAGGGGACGATTGGCTACACCTTC. Encoded protein: CASTLRQGTIGYTF.

The rearrangement joins TRBV30 to TRBJ2-1, with 10 bases that match TRBD1. Germline CDR1 is GTSNPN and CDR2 is SVGIG (reference sequence). CDR3 length equals 16 residues. Germline trimming cut 4 bases from V and 13 bases from J; bases unmatched to any gene: 19. The CDR3 is CAWTGQGGRRGGQQFF. The CDR3, as DNA: TGTGCCTGGACCGGACAGGGGGGGAGGCGGGGCGGCCAACAGTTCTTC.

The chain has TRBV11-3 and TRBJ2-5; no clear D. V was shortened by 0 bases and J by 5 bases, with 7 bases between the two germline ends. Germline CDR1 and CDR2: SGHNT and YENEEA. The CDR3 runs to 13 residues. The CDR3 DNA follows: TGTGCCAGCAGCTTAGAGCTCGGCGAGACCCAGTACTTC. Translated, it gives CASSLELGETQYF.

V usage is TRBV30 and J usage is TRBJ2-7, with 10 bases fitting TRBD1. Germline values: CDR1 GTSNPN, CDR2 SVGIG (reference sequence). The CDR3 length is 12 residues. CDR3 nucleotides: TGTGCGGCGGGGGACAGGGGTTACGAGCAGTACTTC. It specifies CAAGDRGYEQYF. Looking up the rest from reference TRBV30 and TRBJ2-7 gives the full variable domain: SQTIHQWPATLVQPVGSPLSLECTVEGTSNPNLYWYRQAAGRGLQLLFYSVGIGQISSEVPQNLSASRPQDRQFILSSKKLLLSDSGFYLCAAGDRGYEQYFGPGTRLTVT.

The sample holds a few counts of this clone. This rearrangement joins TRBV7-3 to TRBJ2-1; D not certain. The length of the CDR3 is 15 residues. Trimming cost V 2 bases and J 4 bases, with 12 bases left between them. CDR1 SGHTA and CDR2 FQGTGA come from the germline V gene. The CDR3 DNA sequence: TGTGCCAGCAGCTTATCGCGTGACGTTTACAATGAGCAGTTCTTC. It specifies CASSLSRDVYNEQFF.

The chain has TRBV7-3 and TRBJ2-2; 7 nucleotides agree with TRBD1. The germline V gene has CDR1 SGHTA and CDR2 FQGTGA. CDR3 length equals 16 residues. V trimming: 4 bases; J trimming: 6 bases; junction bases outside the gene matches: 11. CDR3 region: CASSSPPPDRAGELFF. The CDR3 DNA follows: TGTGCCAGCAGCTCGCCCCCCCCCGACAGGGCCGGGGAGCTGTTTTTT.